This T cell receptor beta chain was documented in a study of blood T cell repertoires in COVID-19. Study-level information: Acute-phase and convalescent COVID-19 samples originated in the United States, Italy and Spain. In each case, the material was cDNA or gDNA derived from T cells, B-cell-depleted T cells, or PBMCs.

The germline V gene has CDR1 SNHLY and CDR2 FYNNEI. V shed 3 bases and J 3 bases; nucleotides not matched to a gene: 11. This CDR3 comprises 17 residues. In the original workflow: Estimation of nucleated cell counts relied on the amplification of reference gene primers. The method was immunoSEQ multiplex PCR; TCRdb's version includes in-frame clones alone and lacks a portion of them. That table furnishes V, J and clone size, whereas the DNA furnished D and trimming. The sample carries fewer than 650,000 clones, about 89% recorded once. The rearrangement joins TRBV2 to TRBJ2-3; 8 nucleotides match TRBD2. This sequence originates from a woman between 50 and 59 years old with COVID-19, enrolled during active disease. Sequences were obtained from peripheral blood. CDR3 amino acids: CASSEARGGPWTDTQYF. CDR3 DNA sequence: TGTGCCAGCAGTGAGGCCCGGGGGGGGCCATGGACAGATACGCAGTATTTT.